This passage covers 23 T cell receptor beta chains from one sample sequenced in a study of tumor and adjacent non-tumor tissue in lung cancer. A modified ARM-PCR protocol with three rounds of nested PCR amplified TCRbeta. TCRdb itself ran the multiplex PCR reads through MiXCR, one entry per CDR3 protein. This sample yields about 93,000 distinct CDR3 sequences, of which about 61% are seen a single time; about 15% belongs to the top ten. No cell sorting was done before RNA was extracted from the tissue. The sequencing sample was made of lung tumor tissue. These receptors originate from a man between 65 and 85 years old with non-small cell lung cancer.

The chain uses TRBV28 and TRBJ2-4; no clear D gene. V lost 7 bases, J lost 0 bases, and 16 bases lay in between. The CDR3 has 16 amino acids. From germline, CDR1 is MDHEN and CDR2 SYDVKM. In DNA form, the CDR3 reads TGTGCCAGCACCAAGCTGACCTCGGGAGCCAAAAACATTCAGTACTTC. Its translation is CASTKLTSGAKNIQYF.

Comments on this clonotype: This CDR3 fails to terminate in the conserved phenylalanine or tryptophan, so it likely reflects a read error. The gene calls are TRBV11-2 and TRBJ1-1; D unclear. The length of the CDR3 is 14 residues. CDR1 SGHAT and CDR2 FQNNGV come from the germline V gene. The CDR3 sequence: CASSRKTENSEAFL. The DNA of the CDR3 is TGTGCCAGCAGCAGAAAGACGGAGAACAGTGAAGCTTTCTTA.

CDR3 in DNA: TGTGCCAGCAGTTACGCCGGAAGGTCGGGCAATCAGCCCCAGCATTTT. This translates into CASSYAGRSGNQPQHF. The chain is built from TRBV6-2 or TRBV6-3 and TRBJ1-5; D call uncertain. This CDR3 has 16 amino acids. The germline gives CDR1 MNHEY, CDR2 SVGEGT. The V and J ends lost 2 bases and 2 bases respectively, with 13 bases between them.

CDR3: CASSYSGRGKDTDTQYF. DNA of the CDR3: TGTGCCAGCAGTTACTCAGGAAGAGGGAAGGACACAGATACGCAGTATTTT. V and J are TRBV6-5 and TRBJ2-3, with TRBD2 as a possible D gene (5 bases). This CDR3 is 17 amino acids long. Germline V gene lookup returns CDR1 MNHEY and CDR2 SVGAGI. The ends were cut back, 0 bases at V and 2 bases at J, with 15 bases in the middle.

The chain carries TRBV15 and TRBJ2-2, with a tentative D call TRBD2 (6 bases). The CDR3 has 16 residues. V lost 1 base to trimming and J lost 6 bases, with 15 bases between them. Germline assignment: CDR1 LNHNV and CDR2 YYDKDF (reference sequence). The CDR3 sequence is CATSRGVTGESGELFF. For the CDR3, the DNA is TGTGCCACCAGCAGAGGGGTCACGGGAGAATCCGGGGAGCTGTTTTTT.

In its sample, this clonotype was seen many times. CDR3 bases: TGTGCCAGCACCCGACAGCGTTCCTACGAGCAGTACTTC. Encoded protein: CASTRQRSYEQYF. J is TRBJ2-7 and V is TRBV12-3 or TRBV12-4; a possible D gene is TRBD1 (5 bases). V lost 7 bases and J 1 base, leaving 11 bases between the germline ends. This CDR3 has 13 amino acids.

The V gene is TRBV6-5, the J gene TRBJ2-2, with D possibly TRBD1 on 5 matching bases. Trimming removed 5 bases at V and 10 bases at J, with 17 bases between. Germline V gene lookup returns CDR1 MNHEY and CDR2 SVGAGI. The CDR3 sequence is 14 residues long. The CDR3 protein is CASSGLGAAEELFF. The CDR3 DNA is TGTGCCAGCAGTGGGCTTGGGGCCGCCGAGGAGCTGTTTTTT.

This clonotype has a single count. A much larger clone differs from this one at a single base, so this may be a read error. This chain connects TRBV5-1 to TRBJ2-2; D is unresolved. CDR1 and CDR2 from the germline V gene are SGHRS and YFSETQ. V was trimmed by 6 bases and J by 5 bases, leaving 14 bases between them. CDR3 length: 14 residues. The CDR3 loop reads CASTDHAWTGELFF. CDR3 DNA: TGCGCCAGCACCGACCACGCCTGGACCGGGGAGCTGTTTTTT. Using reference TRBV5-1 and TRBJ2-2 for the parts outside the CDR3, the full variable domain is KAGVTQTPRYLIKTRGQQVTLSCSPISGHRSVSWYQQTPGQGLQFLFEYFSETQRNKGNFPGRFSGRQFSNSRSEMNVSTLELGDSALYLCASTDHAWTGELFFGEGSRLTVL.

With respect to this clonotype: Germline and junction disagree at one end, which may indicate a read error. The chain uses TRBV29-1 and TRBJ2-2; D is possibly TRBD1 (6 bases). CDR1 is SQVTM, CDR2 ANQGSEA, per germline. This CDR3 is 16 amino acids long. The CDR3 DNA reads as TGCGGCGTTGCTCTCCACCGGACAGCGAACACCGGGGAGCTGTTTTTT. As protein: CGVALHRTANTGELFF.

Note on this clonotype: An end of the junction does not agree with germline; a read error may underlie this. J is TRBJ2-1 and V is TRBV11-2; 7 nucleotides agree with TRBD2. The germline CDR1 and CDR2 sequences are SGHAT and FQNNGV. The CDR3 is 16 amino acids. The CDR3, as DNA: TGTGCCAGCATGCGGGCGTTCGCGGGGGAAAACAATGAACAGTTCTTC. Protein: CASMRAFAGENNEQFF.

This clonotype has a count of ten or more. The V gene is TRBV5-1, the J gene TRBJ2-5; perhaps TRBD2 as D (7 bases). The CDR3 loop spans 12 amino acids. The V gene lost 3 bases and the J gene lost 12 bases, with 15 bases spanning the gap. Germline CDR1 and CDR2: SGHRS and YFSETQ. The CDR3 bases are TGCGCCAGCAGCTCCATGGGGGGGCCCAAGTACTTC. It encodes CASSSMGGPKYF.

As concerns this clonotype: The CDR3 does not end in the conserved phenylalanine or tryptophan, so this is likely a read error. The V call is TRBV4-1, the J call TRBJ1-2; 9 positions match TRBD1. Germline V gives CDR1 MGHRA, CDR2 YSYEKL. CDR3 size: 16 residues. Losses at the gene ends were 6 bases for V and 4 bases for J; bases not matched to a gene: 12. CDR3 bases: TGCGCCAGCAGGCCCGGGACAGGGAGGTTCGTCTATGGCTACACCATC. This codes for CASRPGTGRFVYGYTI.

As for this clonotype: A read error may produce the germline difference seen at one junction end. This chain links TRBV6-1 with TRBJ2-2, with a weak D call TRBD2 (5 bases). The CDR3 length is 14 residues. Germline V CDR1 and CDR2: MNHNS, SASEGT. CDR3 loop: CAGYTTENTGELFF. CDR3 nucleotides: TGTGCCGGTTATACCACAGAGAACACCGGGGAGCTCTTTTTT.

This clonotype has only one observation. A junction boundary mismatches the germline segment, possibly from a read error. The J gene is TRBJ1-2, the V gene TRBV5-6; 10 bases line up with TRBD1. Germline V gene data show CDR1 as SGHDT and CDR2 as YYEEEE. This CDR3 has 16 residues. The CDR3 DNA reads TGTACCAGCAGCCAGACACCGGGACAGGGGATTCCTGGCTACACCTTC. Amino acid sequence: CTSSQTPGQGIPGYTF.

Turning to this clonotype: A junction end diverges from the germline sequence, so it may reflect a read error. The J gene is TRBJ2-2, the V gene TRBV28, with TRBD1 identical over 7 bases. The germline V gene has CDR1 MDHEN and CDR2 SYDVKM. This CDR3 has 13 residues. CDR3 amino acids: CASDSVNTGEPFF. The CDR3 nucleotides read TGTGCCAGCGACTCGGTTAACACAGGGGAGCCGTTTTTT.

This clonotype was seen more than once but under ten times. A much larger clone differs by one base, so this may be a read error. The rearrangement joins TRBV11-1 to TRBJ2-7; D might be TRBD1 (6 bases). Trimming shortened V by 3 bases and J by 0 bases, and 12 bases separated the two germline ends. The germline gives CDR1 SGHAT, CDR2 FQDESV (reference sequence). CDR3 length: 15 residues. CDR3 protein: CASSFPTGHSYEQYF. CDR3 nucleotides: TGTGCCAGCAGCTTTCCGACAGGCCACTCCTACGAGCAGTACTTC.

Points on this clonotype: One junction end disagrees with the germline gene, perhaps due to a read error. The chain couples TRBV5-1 to TRBJ2-1; D might be TRBD2 (6 bases). CDR1 and CDR2 from the germline V gene are SGHRS and YFSETQ. The CDR3 length is 15 residues. The DNA for the CDR3 is TGCACCAGCCGCTTAGGCGGGGAGCGCTACAATGAGCAGTTCTTC. It is translated as CTSRLGGERYNEQFF. The full variable domain, with the rest looked up from reference TRBV5-1 and TRBJ2-1, is KAGVTQTPRYLIKTRGQQVTLSCSPISGHRSVSWYQQTPGQGLQFLFEYFSETQRNKGNFPGRFSGRQFSNSRSEMNVSTLELGDSALYLCTSRLGGERYNEQFFGPGTRLTVL.

This clonotype appeared once. At one boundary the junction diverges from the germline segment, which might be a read error. V gene TRBV4-2 combines with J gene TRBJ2-7; unclear D gene. TRBJ2-1 explains the end of the DNA better; the J call may be wrong. CDR1 is LGHNA and CDR2 is YNFKEQ in the germline V gene. This CDR3 spans 15 amino acids. CDR3 amino acids: CASSQEVVLVYEQFF. For the CDR3, the DNA is TGCGCCAGCAGCCAAGAGGTGGTCTTGGTCTACGAGCAGTTCTTC.

Comment on this clonotype: A read error may produce the germline difference seen at one junction end. The chain combines TRBV7-8 with TRBJ1-4; unclear D gene. Germline CDR1 and CDR2: SGHVS and FQNEAQ. The CDR3 totals 16 residues. The DNA for the CDR3 is TGTGCCAGCAGCTTAGGGGTTTTTGTAACTAATGAGAAACTGTTTTTT. Amino acids: CASSLGVFVTNEKLFF. The whole variable domain, filled in from reference TRBV7-8 and TRBJ1-4, reads GAGVSQSPRYKVAKRGQDVALRCDPISGHVSLFWYQQALGQGPEFLTYFQNEAQLDKSGLPSDRFFAERPEGSVSTLKIQRTQQEDSAVYLCASSLGVFVTNEKLFFGSGTQLSVL.

Concerning this clonotype: This is likely a read error, given that the CDR3 carries no conserved phenylalanine or tryptophan at its end. This chain's CDR3 is CASSLETDNEQFL. CDR3 DNA sequence: TGTGCCAGCAGCTTGGAGACGGACAATGAGCAGTTCTTA. This rearrangement joins TRBV5-6 to TRBJ2-1; D is uncertain. Germline V gives CDR1 SGHDT, CDR2 YYEEEE. This CDR3 region has 13 residues. V was cut by 0 bases and J by 5 bases, with 6 bases left in between.

In its sample, this clonotype was seen a few times. A read error may be the cause here, since a much bigger clone is one base away. Since the CDR3 does not end with the conserved phenylalanine or tryptophan, this likely comes from a read error. This chain links TRBV6-5 with TRBJ2-7; TRBD1 matches 7 bases. In germline, CDR1 is MNHEY, CDR2 SVGAGI. Germline trimming cut 4 bases from V and 6 bases from J; bases unmatched to any gene: 3. The CDR3 has 12 amino acids. The CDR3 sequence is CASSFHRGEQYS. The DNA for the CDR3 is TGTGCCAGCAGTTTCCACAGGGGCGAGCAGTACTCC.

Details on this clonotype: This sequence may be a read error, since a much larger clone differs from it by one base. The chain combines TRBV4-1 with TRBJ2-2; D might be TRBD2 (6 bases). In germline, CDR1 is MGHRA, CDR2 YSYEKL. The CDR3 is made up of 16 amino acids. The CDR3: CASSQPPEGNTGELVF. The CDR3 DNA reads TGCGCCAGCAGCCAACCCCCGGAGGGCAACACCGGGGAGCTGGTTTTT.

This clonotype was detected ten times or more. In nucleotides, the CDR3 is TGTGCCAGCAGCGCTCACAGGGGCAACCTGAACACTGAAGCTTTCTTT. Amino acid sequence: CASSAHRGNLNTEAFF. This rearrangement joins TRBV14 to TRBJ1-1, with 7 bases that match TRBD1. Germline loops: CDR1 SGHDN, CDR2 FVKESK. This CDR3 has 16 residues. Trimming took 5 bases from V and 0 from J; bases not matched to a gene: 9.